This T cell receptor beta chain was retrieved from a study of a mutant IDH1 vaccine in newly diagnosed glioma. Study-level points and caveats: Among all patients, vaccine-induced immune responses occurred in over 80%.

Concerning this clone: What it binds is unknown.

V was cut by 7 bases and J by 5 bases, with 15 bases left in between. Germline values: CDR1 SQVTM, CDR2 ANQGSEA. The CDR3 is 12 amino acids. Sequencing used immunoSEQ multiplex PCR; TCRdb keeps in-frame clones, though not all of them. The data show roughly 51,000 clones, roughly 83% seen once. Time point here: week 47, end of study. It was 300 ug of mutant IDH1 20-mer peptide that made up each vaccine dose, given with topical imiquimod. V is TRBV29-1 and J is TRBJ2-7; D is perhaps TRBD1 (5 bases). The specimen comprised PBMCs, sampled from a glioma patient whose treatment included an IDH1 peptide vaccine. The source is a woman between 25 and 40 years old with glioma. Some clones in this sample may be carry-over from other donors' samples. CDR3 bases: TGCAGCGCCTACAAGACACAGGACGAGCAGTACTTC. Translation: CSAYKTQDEQYF.